The clone carrying this TCR beta chain was counted at least ten times. Its antigen is as yet unknown. The PBMCs studied were ones that came from 9 to 10 ml fresh peripheral blood. There are 15 residues in the CDR3. Germline CDR1 and CDR2: MNHNS and SASEGT. J gave up 6 bases and V 6 bases, and 11 bases lay outside the gene matches. This sample is drawn from a study of T cells in Graves' hyperthyroidism and ophthalmopathy. Findings and limits, study-wide: A median around 5.9 months before onset, the model predicted ophthalmopathy.

Template material for amplifying TCR beta CDR3 regions consisted of RNA transcripts. HTBI primers drove first-round RT-PCR of the TCR CDR3. Each CDR3 protein gets one entry after TCRdb re-called the multiplex PCR reads with MiXCR. The profile shows 500,000 or so distinct CDR3 sequences, about a sixth of them singletons. V usage is TRBV6-1 and J usage is TRBJ2-1; 7 bases are a match to TRBD1. The source is a woman aged 18-29 years with Graves' ophthalmopathy. The sample taken for sequencing was blood. The CDR3 sequence is CASSRQGRGPNEQFF. The CDR3 bases are TGTGCCAGCAGCAGACAGGGCAGGGGACCCAATGAGCAGTTCTTC.